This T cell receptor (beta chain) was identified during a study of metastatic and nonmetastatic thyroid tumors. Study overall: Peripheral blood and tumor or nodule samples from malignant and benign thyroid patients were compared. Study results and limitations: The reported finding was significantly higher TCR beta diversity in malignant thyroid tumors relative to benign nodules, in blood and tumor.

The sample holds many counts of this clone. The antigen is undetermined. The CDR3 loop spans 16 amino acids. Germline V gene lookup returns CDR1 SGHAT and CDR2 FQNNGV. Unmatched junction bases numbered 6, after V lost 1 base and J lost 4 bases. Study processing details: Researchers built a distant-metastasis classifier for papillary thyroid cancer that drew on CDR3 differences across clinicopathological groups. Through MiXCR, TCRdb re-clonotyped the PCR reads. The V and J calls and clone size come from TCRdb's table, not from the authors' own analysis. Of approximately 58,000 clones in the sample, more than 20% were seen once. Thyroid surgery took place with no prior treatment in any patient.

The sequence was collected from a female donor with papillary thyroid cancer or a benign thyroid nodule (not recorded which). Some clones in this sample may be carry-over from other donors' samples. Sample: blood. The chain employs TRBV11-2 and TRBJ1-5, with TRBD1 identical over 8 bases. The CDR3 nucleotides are TGTGCCAGCAGCTTAGGGGGGGACAGGAGGAATCAGCCCCAGCATTTT. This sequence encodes CASSLGGDRRNQPQHF.